The 21 T cell receptor beta chains reported below all come from one sample, sequenced in a study of T cell changes during pregnancy in multiple sclerosis. Using immunoSEQ multiplex PCR, the repertoire was profiled, and TCRdb retains in-frame clones only, with some absent. In the table there are fewer than 45,000 clones, over 85% of which are singletons. The specimen was CD4+ T cells from peripheral blood mononuclear cells, collected after pregnancy. These receptors were obtained from a female donor in good health, enrolled as a control in a pregnancy study.

The chain recombines TRBV29-1 with TRBJ2-7, with D possibly being TRBD2 (5 bases). Germline CDR1 reads SQVTM; CDR2 reads ANQGSEA. This CDR3 region has 11 residues. The V gene lost 7 bases and the J gene lost 2 bases, with 9 bases spanning the gap. CDR3 sequence (DNA): TGCAGCGCAACGGAGGCCTACGAGCAGTACTTC. Encoded protein: CSATEAYEQYF.

The chain joins TRBV6-5 to TRBJ1-2; D not resolved. The CDR3 length is 14 residues. V was shortened by 6 bases and J by 2 bases, with 13 bases between the two germline ends. Germline loops: CDR1 MNHEY, CDR2 SVGAGI. CDR3 residues: CASSKAGTNYGYTF. The CDR3 region has the DNA TGTGCCAGCAGCAAAGCGGGCACCAACTATGGCTACACCTTC.

The gene calls are TRBV5-1 and TRBJ2-3, with 9 bases identical to TRBD2. J gave up 7 bases and V 5 bases, and 11 bases lay outside the gene matches. This CDR3 comprises 15 residues. CDR1 is SGHRS, CDR2 YFSETQ, per germline. CDR3 loop: CASSYSGGPLNTQYF. In DNA form, the CDR3 reads TGCGCCAGCAGTTATAGCGGGGGCCCTCTAAATACGCAGTATTTT.

The chain links TRBV29-1 to TRBJ1-2, with TRBD1 matching 7 bases. Germline values: CDR1 SQVTM, CDR2 ANQGSEA. J gave up 2 bases and V 3 bases, and 6 bases lay outside the gene matches. This CDR3 comprises 14 residues. DNA of the CDR3: TGCAGCGTTGACGGGAACAGGGGCAACTATGGCTACACCTTC. It specifies CSVDGNRGNYGYTF.

The chain joins TRBV4-3 to TRBJ1-2, with 9 bases identical to TRBD1. Germline CDR1 reads LGHNA; CDR2 reads YSLEER. The CDR3 is made up of 17 amino acids. V was clipped by 0 bases and J by 2 bases; unmatched bases: 7. The CDR3 nucleotides are TGCGCCAGCAGCCAAGATGGGGGACAGGGCTCCAACTATGGCTACACCTTC. It codes for CASSQDGGQGSNYGYTF.

CDR3 nucleotides: TGCACCAGCAGCCCCCCGAGGGCGGAGGAGCCCCAGCATTTT. It yields the protein CTSSPPRAEEPQHF. This chain connects TRBV1 to TRBJ1-5. TRBV1 is reported as a pseudogene. This CDR3 contains 14 residues.

The genes are TRBV2 and TRBJ1-5; D remains ambiguous. Trimming pared 4 bases from V and 9 bases from J, leaving 10 bases between. The germline gives CDR1 SNHLY, CDR2 FYNNEI. The CDR3 extends over 12 amino acids. CDR3 nucleotides: TGTGCCAGCAGTGCCGGGAGAAGGCCCCAGCATTTT. Amino acid sequence: CASSAGRRPQHF.

The sample holds a few counts of this clone. CDR3 sequence (DNA): TGCGCCAGCAGCCAGAGACAGGGGGAGGGAAACACCATATATTTT. Translation gives CASSQRQGEGNTIYF. The chain couples TRBV4-3 to TRBJ1-3; 9 nucleotides match TRBD1. Germline CDR1 is LGHNA and CDR2 is YSLEER. The CDR3 loop spans 15 amino acids. V lost 3 bases, J lost 4 bases, and 4 bases stayed unmatched.

The V gene is TRBV4-2, the J gene TRBJ1-6; no clear D gene. Germline V gives CDR1 LGHNA, CDR2 YNFKEQ. Trimming pared 0 bases from V and 3 bases from J, leaving 12 bases between. This CDR3 region has 17 residues. CDR3 protein: CASSQDPYSDYNSPLHF. The DNA for the CDR3 is TGTGCCAGCAGCCAAGATCCGTATAGTGACTATAATTCACCCCTCCACTTT.

This chain links TRBV28 with TRBJ2-7; 8 bases line up with TRBD1. The CDR3 consists of 14 residues. CDR1 MDHEN and CDR2 SYDVKM come from the germline V gene. V lost 2 bases and J lost 2; bases outside the gene matches: 2. The CDR3 bases are TGTGCCAGCAGTTTAGGGGACAGGACCTACGAGCAGTACTTC. It is translated as CASSLGDRTYEQYF.

The chain combines TRBV4-3 with TRBJ2-7; D perhaps matches TRBD2 (6 bases). Germline lookup yields CDR1 LGHNA and CDR2 YSLEER. With 1 base removed from V and 3 bases from J, the gap between germline ends came to 10 bases. The CDR3 loop spans 14 amino acids. The CDR3 loop reads CASSQGRGLYEQYF. The CDR3 DNA sequence: TGCGCCAGCAGCCAAGGGCGGGGACTCTACGAGCAGTACTTC.

V usage is TRBV29-1 and J usage is TRBJ1-2; the match to TRBD1 covers 8 bases. Germline assignment: CDR1 SQVTM and CDR2 ANQGSEA. The CDR3 extends over 12 amino acids. With 3 bases clipped from V and 4 bases from J, the junction kept 1 base outside the gene matches. The CDR3 loop is CSVDGTGYGYTF. The CDR3 DNA reads TGCAGCGTTGACGGGACAGGCTATGGCTACACCTTC.

V gene TRBV7-8 combines with J gene TRBJ2-7; TRBD1 agrees at 8 bases. The length of the CDR3 is 15 residues. Germline assignment: CDR1 SGHVS and CDR2 FQNEAQ. Trimming removed 4 bases from V and 1 base from J; junction bases left unmatched: 6. The CDR3 protein is CASSSRQGKSYEQYF. CDR3 nucleotide sequence: TGTGCCAGCAGCTCCAGACAGGGGAAATCCTACGAGCAGTACTTC. Full variable domain (remainder filled in from reference TRBV7-8 and TRBJ2-7): GAGVSQSPRYKVAKRGQDVALRCDPISGHVSLFWYQQALGQGPEFLTYFQNEAQLDKSGLPSDRFFAERPEGSVSTLKIQRTQQEDSAVYLCASSSRQGKSYEQYFGPGTRLTVT.

The genes are TRBV4-2 and TRBJ2-5; 14 nucleotides match TRBD2. The CDR3 spans 17 residues. Losses at the gene ends were 0 bases for V and 3 bases for J; bases not matched to a gene: 3. CDR1 is LGHNA, CDR2 YNFKEQ, per germline. For the CDR3, the DNA is TGTGCCAGCAGCCAAGAAATGGGACTAGCGGGGGAAGAGACCCAGTACTTC. Amino acid sequence: CASSQEMGLAGEETQYF.

The J gene is TRBJ2-2, the V gene TRBV7-3; tentative D call: TRBD1 (5 bases). Germline V lookup: CDR1 SGHTA, CDR2 FQGTGA. The CDR3 is made up of 13 amino acids. With 2 bases removed from V and 8 bases from J, the gap between germline ends came to 9 bases. CDR3 loop: CASSLQGLGELFF. The CDR3 nucleotides read TGTGCCAGCAGCTTACAGGGTTTAGGGGAGCTGTTTTTT. Full variable domain (rest looked up from reference TRBV7-3 and TRBJ2-2): GAGVSQTPSNKVTEKGKYVELRCDPISGHTALYWYRQSLGQGPEFLIYFQGTGAADDSGLPNDRFFAVRPEGSVSTLKIQRTERGDSAVYLCASSLQGLGELFFGEGSRLTVL.

The chain has TRBV7-3 and TRBJ2-2, with 9 bases lining up with TRBD2. This CDR3 comprises 16 residues. CDR1 and CDR2 (germline): SGHTA, FQGTGA. Trimming took 6 bases from V and 0 from J; bases not matched to a gene: 5. Here the CDR3 reads CASSRRTSANTGELFF. Here the CDR3 DNA reads TGTGCCAGCAGTCGCCGGACTAGCGCGAACACCGGGGAGCTGTTTTTT.

The genes are TRBV9 and TRBJ2-1; tentative D call: TRBD1 (6 bases). Trimming took off 5 bases at V and 0 bases at J, with 12 bases between the two ends. CDR3 length equals 15 residues. Germline CDR1 and CDR2: SGDLS and YYNGEE. The CDR3 is CASRPQGTSYNEQFF. CDR3 bases: TGTGCCAGCAGACCCCAGGGGACCTCCTACAATGAGCAGTTCTTC.

The J gene is TRBJ1-1, the V gene TRBV6-5, with D possibly matching TRBD1 (6 bases). The length of the CDR3 is 13 residues. Germline CDR1 is MNHEY and CDR2 is SVGAGI. V was clipped by 6 bases and J by 3 bases, with 11 bases between them. The CDR3 here is CASRNRVHTEAFF. CDR3 nucleotide sequence: TGTGCCAGCAGAAACAGGGTGCACACTGAAGCTTTCTTT.

V gene TRBV7-8 combines with J gene TRBJ2-5, with 9 nucleotides matching TRBD2. V trimming: 4 bases; J trimming: 2 bases; junction bases outside the gene matches: 5. The germline V gene encodes CDR1 SGHVS and CDR2 FQNEAQ. CDR3 length: 15 amino acids. The CDR3 protein is CASSSGLARQETQYF. The CDR3 region has the DNA TGTGCCAGCAGCTCCGGACTAGCGAGACAAGAGACCCAGTACTTC.

The chain joins TRBV12-5 to TRBJ2-5, with 16 bases lining up with TRBD2. Germline V CDR1 and CDR2: LGHNT, FRNRAP. Trimming cost V 8 bases and J 0 bases; bases outside gene matches: 12. The CDR3 spans 19 residues. CDR3: CASSARSGLAGGNQETQYF. The DNA for the CDR3 is TGTGCTAGTTCCGCGAGGTCGGGACTAGCGGGAGGGAACCAAGAGACCCAGTACTTC.

The chain recombines TRBV11-3 with TRBJ2-1, with 13 bases lining up with TRBD2. This CDR3 has 17 residues. Germline V gives CDR1 SGHNT, CDR2 YENEEA. The V gene end was trimmed by 1 base and the J gene end by 6 bases; junction bases not matched to a gene: 6. This CDR3 reads CASSLAEGLAGANEQFF. The CDR3 bases are TGTGCCAGCAGCTTAGCTGAAGGACTAGCGGGAGCCAATGAGCAGTTCTTC.